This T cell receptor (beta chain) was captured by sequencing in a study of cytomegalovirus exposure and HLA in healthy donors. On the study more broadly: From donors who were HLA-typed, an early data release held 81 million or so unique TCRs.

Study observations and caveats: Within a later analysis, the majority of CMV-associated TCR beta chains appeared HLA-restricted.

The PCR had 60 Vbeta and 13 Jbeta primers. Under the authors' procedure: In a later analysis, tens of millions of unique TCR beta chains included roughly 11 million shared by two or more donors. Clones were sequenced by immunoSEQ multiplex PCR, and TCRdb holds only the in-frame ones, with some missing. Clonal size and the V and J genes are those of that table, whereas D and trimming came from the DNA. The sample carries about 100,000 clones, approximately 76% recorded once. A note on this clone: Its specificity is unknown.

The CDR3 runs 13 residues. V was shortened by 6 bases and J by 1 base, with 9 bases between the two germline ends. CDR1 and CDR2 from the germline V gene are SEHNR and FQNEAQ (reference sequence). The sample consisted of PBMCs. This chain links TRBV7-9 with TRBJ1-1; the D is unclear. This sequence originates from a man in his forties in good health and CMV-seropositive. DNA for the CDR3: TGTGCCAGCAGGAATACAGAGAACACTGAAGCTTTCTTT. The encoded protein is CASRNTENTEAFF.